This T cell receptor beta chain was recorded in a study of shared clonotypes between healthy human individuals. The study's findings and limits: Rarefaction showed that sequencing of sorted subsets was incomplete (despite large depth).

Remarks on this clone: Its antigen is not known.

This CDR3 spans 13 amino acids. In germline, CDR1 is SQVTM, CDR2 ANQGSEA. Trimming took off 7 bases at V and 7 bases at J, with 19 bases between the two ends. This table comes from immunoSEQ multiplex PCR, and its TCRdb copy is limited to in-frame clones, with some not included. Of 1.5 million to 2.5 million clones listed, approximately 95% are singletons. Naive CD8 cells lacked CD45RO, underwent positive selection for CCR7 and left out terminally differentiated effector memory CD45RA+ cells. This rearrangement joins TRBV29-1 to TRBJ1-1; D gene unclear. Sequences were obtained from naive CD8+ T cells sorted from blood. The receptor was derived from a man between 18 and 35 years old in good health. CDR3 bases: TGCAGCGCCGTGAAGATTTTGGTCGGTGAAGCTTTCTTT. This encodes CSAVKILVGEAFF.